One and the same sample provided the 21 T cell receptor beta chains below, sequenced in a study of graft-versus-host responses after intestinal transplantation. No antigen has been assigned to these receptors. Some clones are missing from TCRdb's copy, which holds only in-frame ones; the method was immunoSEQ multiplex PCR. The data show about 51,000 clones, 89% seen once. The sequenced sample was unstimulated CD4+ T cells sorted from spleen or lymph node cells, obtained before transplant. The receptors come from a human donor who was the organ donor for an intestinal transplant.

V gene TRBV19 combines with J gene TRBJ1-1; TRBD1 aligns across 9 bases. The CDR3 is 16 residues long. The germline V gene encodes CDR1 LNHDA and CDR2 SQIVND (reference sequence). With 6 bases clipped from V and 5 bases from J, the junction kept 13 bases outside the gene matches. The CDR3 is CASRDTGGTPGTEAFF. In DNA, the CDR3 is TGTGCCAGTAGGGACACAGGGGGCACCCCCGGGACTGAAGCTTTCTTT.

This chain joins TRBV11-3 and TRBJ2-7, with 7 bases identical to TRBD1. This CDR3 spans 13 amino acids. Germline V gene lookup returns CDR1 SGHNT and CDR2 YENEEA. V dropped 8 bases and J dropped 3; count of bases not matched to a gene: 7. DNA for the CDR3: TGTGCCAGCGCAGAAGGGGGCGGCTACGAGCAGTACTTC. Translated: CASAEGGGYEQYF.

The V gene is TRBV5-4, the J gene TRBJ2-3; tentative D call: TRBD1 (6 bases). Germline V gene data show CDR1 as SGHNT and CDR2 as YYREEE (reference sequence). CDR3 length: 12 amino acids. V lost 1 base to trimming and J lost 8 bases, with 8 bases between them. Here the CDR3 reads CASSLSGATQYF. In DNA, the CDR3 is TGTGCCAGCAGCTTGTCAGGGGCTACGCAGTATTTT.

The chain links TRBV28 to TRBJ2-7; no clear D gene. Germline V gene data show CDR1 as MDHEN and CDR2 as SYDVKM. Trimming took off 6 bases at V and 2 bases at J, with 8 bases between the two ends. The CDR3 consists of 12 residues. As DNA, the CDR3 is TGTGCCAGCAGCCCACAAGCCTACGAGCAGTACTTC. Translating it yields CASSPQAYEQYF.

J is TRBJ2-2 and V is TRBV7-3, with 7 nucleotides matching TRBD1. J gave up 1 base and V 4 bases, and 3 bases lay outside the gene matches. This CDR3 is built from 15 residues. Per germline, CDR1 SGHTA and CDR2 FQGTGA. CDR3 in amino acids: CASSSNRGNTGELFF. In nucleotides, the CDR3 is TGTGCCAGCAGCTCCAACAGGGGGAACACCGGGGAGCTGTTTTTT.

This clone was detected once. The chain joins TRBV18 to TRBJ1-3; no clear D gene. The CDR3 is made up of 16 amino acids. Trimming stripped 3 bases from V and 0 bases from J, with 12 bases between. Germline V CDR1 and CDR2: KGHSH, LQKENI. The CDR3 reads CASSPLDTLSGNTIYF. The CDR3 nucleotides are TGTGCCAGCTCACCTCTTGACACGCTCTCTGGAAACACCATATATTTT.

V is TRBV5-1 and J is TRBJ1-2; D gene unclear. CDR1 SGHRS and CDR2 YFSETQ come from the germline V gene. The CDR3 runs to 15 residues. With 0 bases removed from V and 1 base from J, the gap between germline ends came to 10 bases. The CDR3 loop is CASSLASDYNYGYTF. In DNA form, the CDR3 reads TGCGCCAGCAGCTTGGCCAGTGATTATAACTATGGCTACACCTTC.

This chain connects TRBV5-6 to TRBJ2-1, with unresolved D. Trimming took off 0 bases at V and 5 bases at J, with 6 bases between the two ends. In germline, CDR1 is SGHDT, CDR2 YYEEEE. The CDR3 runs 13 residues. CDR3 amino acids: CASSLDRHNEQFF. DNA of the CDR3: TGTGCCAGCAGCTTGGACAGACACAATGAGCAGTTCTTC.

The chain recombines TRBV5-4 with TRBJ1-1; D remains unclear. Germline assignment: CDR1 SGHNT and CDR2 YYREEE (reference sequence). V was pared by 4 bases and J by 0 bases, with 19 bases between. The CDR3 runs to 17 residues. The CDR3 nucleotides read TGTGCCAGCAGCCCCGAGGGTCTCCTTGGGGTGAACACTGAAGCTTTCTTT. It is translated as CASSPEGLLGVNTEAFF. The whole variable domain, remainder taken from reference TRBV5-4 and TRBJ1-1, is ETGVTQSPTHLIKTRGQQVTLRCSSQSGHNTVSWYQQALGQGPQFIFQYYREEENGRGNFPPRFSGLQFPNYSSELNVNALELDDSALYLCASSPEGLLGVNTEAFFGQGTRLTVV.

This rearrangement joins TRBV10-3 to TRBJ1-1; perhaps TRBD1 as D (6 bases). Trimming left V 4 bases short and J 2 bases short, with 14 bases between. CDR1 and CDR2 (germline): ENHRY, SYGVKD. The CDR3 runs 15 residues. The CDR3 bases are TGTGCCATCAGTGCCCCAGGGGAGGGAAACACTGAAGCTTTCTTT. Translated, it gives CAISAPGEGNTEAFF.

The CDR3 protein is CASSNPDRVYEQYF. The CDR3 bases are TGTGCCAGCAGTAACCCGGACAGAGTCTACGAGCAGTACTTC. This rearrangement joins TRBV6-1 to TRBJ2-5; a possible D gene is TRBD1 (6 bases). The J call may be mistaken, given a closer DNA end match to TRBJ2-7. Per germline, CDR1 MNHNS and CDR2 SASEGT. The CDR3 consists of 14 residues.

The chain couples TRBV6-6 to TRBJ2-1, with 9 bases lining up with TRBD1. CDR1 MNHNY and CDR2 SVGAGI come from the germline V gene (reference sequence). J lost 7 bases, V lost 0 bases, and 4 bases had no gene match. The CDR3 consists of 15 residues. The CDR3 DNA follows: TGTGCCAGCAGTTACTCACAGGGGGCGGGTAATGAGCAGTTCTTC. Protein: CASSYSQGAGNEQFF.

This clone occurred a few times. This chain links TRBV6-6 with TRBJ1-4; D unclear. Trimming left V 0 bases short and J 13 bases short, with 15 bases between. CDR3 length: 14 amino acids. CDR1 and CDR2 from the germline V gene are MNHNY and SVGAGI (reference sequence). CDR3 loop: CASSYSPGGEGLFF. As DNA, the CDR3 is TGTGCCAGCAGTTACTCGCCAGGTGGAGAGGGACTGTTTTTT.

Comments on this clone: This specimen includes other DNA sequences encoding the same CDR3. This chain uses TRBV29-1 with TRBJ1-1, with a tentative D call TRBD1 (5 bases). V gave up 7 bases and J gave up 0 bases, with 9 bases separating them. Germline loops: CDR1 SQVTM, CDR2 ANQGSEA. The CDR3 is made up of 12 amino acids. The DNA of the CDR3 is TGCAGCGGCTTGACAGTGAACACTGAAGCTTTCTTT. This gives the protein CSGLTVNTEAFF.

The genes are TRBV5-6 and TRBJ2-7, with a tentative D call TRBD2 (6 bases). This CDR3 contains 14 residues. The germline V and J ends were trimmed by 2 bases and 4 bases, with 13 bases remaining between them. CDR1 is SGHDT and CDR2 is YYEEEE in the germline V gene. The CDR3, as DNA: TGTGCCAGCAGCTTTAGCGGACGTGTTTACGAGCAGTACTTC. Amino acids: CASSFSGRVYEQYF.

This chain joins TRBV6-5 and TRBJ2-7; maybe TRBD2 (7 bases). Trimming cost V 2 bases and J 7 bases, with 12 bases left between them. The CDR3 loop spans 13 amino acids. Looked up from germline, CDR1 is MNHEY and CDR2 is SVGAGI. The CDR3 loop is CASSYEGGGEQYF. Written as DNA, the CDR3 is TGTGCCAGCAGTTACGAGGGGGGGGGTGAGCAGTACTTC.

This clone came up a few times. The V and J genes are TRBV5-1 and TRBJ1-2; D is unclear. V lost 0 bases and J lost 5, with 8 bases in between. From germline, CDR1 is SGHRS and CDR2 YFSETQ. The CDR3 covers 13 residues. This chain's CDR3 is CASSLAASYGYTF. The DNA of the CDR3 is TGCGCCAGCAGCTTGGCTGCGTCGTATGGCTACACCTTC.

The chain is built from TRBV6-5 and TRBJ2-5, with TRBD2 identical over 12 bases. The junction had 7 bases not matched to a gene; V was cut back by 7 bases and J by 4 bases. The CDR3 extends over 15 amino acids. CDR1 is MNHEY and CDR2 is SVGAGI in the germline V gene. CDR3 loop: CASTPPGLAGETQYF. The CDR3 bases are TGTGCCAGCACCCCTCCGGGACTAGCGGGAGAGACCCAGTACTTC.

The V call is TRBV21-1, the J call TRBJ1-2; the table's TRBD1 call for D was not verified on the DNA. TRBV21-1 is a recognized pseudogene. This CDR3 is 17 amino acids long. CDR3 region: CASSKDSTGGVLNGYTF. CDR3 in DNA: TGTGCCAGCAGCAAAGACTCGACAGGGGGCGTTCTGAATGGCTACACCTTC.

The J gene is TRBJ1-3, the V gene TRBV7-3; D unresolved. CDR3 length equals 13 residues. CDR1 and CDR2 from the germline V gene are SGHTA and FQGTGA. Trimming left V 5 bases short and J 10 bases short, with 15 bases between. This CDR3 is CASSANAGGTIYF. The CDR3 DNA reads TGTGCCAGCAGCGCGAACGCGGGAGGAACCATATATTTT.

The CDR3 region is CASSPGRVAYEQYF. DNA for the CDR3: TGTGCCAGCTCACCAGGCAGGGTGGCCTACGAGCAGTACTTC. The chain recombines TRBV18 with TRBJ2-7; possible D gene TRBD1, 5 bases. Trimming left V 2 bases short and J 2 bases short, with 10 bases between. This CDR3 comprises 14 residues. Germline CDR1 KGHSH, CDR2 LQKENI.